This is a list of T cell receptor beta chains from one sample in a study of T cells after yellow fever vaccination. TCRdb reprocessed the 5' RACE reads with MiXCR, giving one entry per CDR3 protein. The sample carries approximately 450,000 distinct CDR3 sequences, around 19% recorded once. This material consisted of PBMCs, taken before the yellow fever booster vaccination. Every receptor here comes from a man aged 18 to 30 who received the YFV17D yellow fever vaccine. Both conserved end residues are part of each CDR3. D genes are given only for firm matches. Clone size is given for some rows only: seen once, a few or many times, or a class if the clone is expanded.

>TRBJ1-2|NA|14|TRBV4-2|few
CASSQETKNYGYTF
TGTGCCAGCAGCCAAGAGACAAAAAACTATGGCTACACCTTC
>TRBJ2-3|NA|15|TRBV5-1|many
CASSLRGASTDTQYF
TGCGCCAGCAGCTTGCGGGGGGCTAGCACAGATACGCAGTATTTT
>TRBJ2-5|NA|14|TRBV12-3/TRBV12-4|NA
CASGGAAYQETQYF
TGTGCCAGCGGGGGGGCGGCCTACCAAGAGACCCAGTACTTC
>TRBJ1-1|NA|14|TRBV4-1|few
CASSQEVRNTEAFF
TGCGCCAGCAGCCAAGAGGTTAGGAACACTGAAGCTTTCTTT
>TRBJ2-2|NA|15|TRBV6-5|NA
CASSYSIRNTGELFF
TGTGCCAGCAGTTACTCGATCAGGAACACCGGGGAGCTGTTTTTT
>TRBJ2-1|NA|18|TRBV20-1|NA
CSARDFAGAGQAYNEQFF
TGCAGTGCTAGAGATTTTGCAGGGGCAGGGCAGGCCTACAATGAGCAGTTCTTC
>TRBJ2-3|NA|14|TRBV4-3|NA
CASSQDSSTDTQYF
TGCGCCAGCAGCCAAGATTCCAGCACAGATACGCAGTATTTT
>TRBJ2-3|NA|13|TRBV5-1|few
CASSLDYGDTQYF
TGCGCCAGCAGCTTGGACTACGGAGATACGCAGTATTTT
>TRBJ1-2|NA|14|TRBV18|NA
CASSPDGRLDGYTF
TGTGCCAGCTCACCGGACGGCCGGCTTGATGGCTACACCTTC
>TRBJ2-1|TRBD1|17|TRBV5-6|few
CASSAGPGQGGYGILFF
TGTGCCAGCAGCGCCGGCCCCGGACAGGGTGGTTATGGAATCTTGTTCTTC
>TRBJ1-2|TRBD1|15|TRBV25-1|NA
CASSWGQATNYGYTF
TGTGCCAGCAGTTGGGGACAGGCCACTAACTATGGCTACACCTTC
>TRBJ2-1|NA|13|TRBV15|many
CATSRVQGNEQFF
TGTGCCACCAGCAGAGTCCAGGGGAATGAGCAGTTCTTC
>TRBJ2-3|TRBD2|14|TRBV5-1|NA
CASSPRLALDTQYF
TGCGCCAGCAGCCCCCGACTAGCGTTAGATACGCAGTATTTT
>TRBJ2-7|NA|14|TRBV11-2|few
CASSGPGDIYEQYF
TGTGCCAGCAGCGGACCGGGGGACATCTACGAGCAGTACTTC
>TRBJ1-2|NA|14|TRBV4-3|NA
CASSQDQVLYGYTF
TGCGCCAGCAGCCAAGATCAGGTCCTCTATGGCTACACCTTC
>TRBJ2-7|TRBD1|15|TRBV7-9|few
CASLSTGTEPYEQYF
TGTGCCAGCCTTAGTACCGGGACAGAGCCCTACGAGCAGTACTTC
>TRBJ2-7|TRBD2|16|TRBV4-2|few
CASSQASGVGWSEQYF
TGTGCCAGCAGCCAAGCTAGCGGGGTCGGATGGAGCGAGCAGTACTTC
>TRBJ2-3|NA|14|TRBV7-2|few
CASSLEFSTDTQYF
TGTGCCAGCAGCTTAGAGTTTAGCACAGATACGCAGTATTTT
>TRBJ2-5|NA|16|TRBV10-3|many
CAISEGPSTSQETQYF
TGTGCCATCAGTGAGGGGCCTAGCACCTCACAAGAGACCCAGTACTTC
>TRBJ2-2|NA|14|TRBV6-2/TRBV6-3|NA
CASSKQGNTGELFF
TGTGCCAGCAGTAAACAGGGAAACACCGGGGAGCTGTTTTTT
>TRBJ1-1|NA|13|TRBV5-1|many
CASSPGMNTEAFF
TGCGCCAGCAGCCCCGGGATGAACACTGAAGCTTTCTTT
>TRBJ1-5|NA|13|TRBV20-1|NA
CSAASWAGQPQHF
TGCAGTGCCGCCTCTTGGGCAGGGCAGCCCCAGCATTTT
>TRBJ1-1|NA|14|TRBV12-3/TRBV12-4|NA
CASTSYGFGTEAFF
TGTGCCAGCACTTCCTATGGGTTTGGCACTGAAGCTTTCTTT
>TRBJ2-1|NA|13|TRBV10-3|few
CAISGSGYNEQFF
TGTGCCATCAGTGGGTCAGGGTACAATGAGCAGTTCTTC
>TRBJ2-4|NA|16|TRBV4-2|many
CASSPASGGSKNIQYF
TGTGCCAGCAGCCCCGCTTCTGGGGGGTCCAAAAACATTCAGTACTTC